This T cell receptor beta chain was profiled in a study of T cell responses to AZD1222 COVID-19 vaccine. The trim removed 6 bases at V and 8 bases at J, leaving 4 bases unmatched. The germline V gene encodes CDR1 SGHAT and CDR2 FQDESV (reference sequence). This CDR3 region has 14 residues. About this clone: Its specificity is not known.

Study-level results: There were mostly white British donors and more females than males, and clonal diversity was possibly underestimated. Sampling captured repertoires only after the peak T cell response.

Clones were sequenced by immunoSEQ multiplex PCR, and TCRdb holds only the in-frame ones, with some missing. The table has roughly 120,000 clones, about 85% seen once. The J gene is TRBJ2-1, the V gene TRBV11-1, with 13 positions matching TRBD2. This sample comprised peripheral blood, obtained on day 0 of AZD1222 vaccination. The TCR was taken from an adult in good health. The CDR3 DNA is TGTGCCAGCAGTACTAGCGGGGGGGCATATGAGCAGTTCTTC. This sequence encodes CASSTSGGAYEQFF.